This TCR beta chain originates from a study of T cell responses to AZD1222 COVID-19 vaccine. Comment on this clone: Its cognate antigen is unknown.

Profiling relied on immunoSEQ multiplex PCR, and the TCRdb table lists in-frame clones only, not all of them. The sample shows fewer than 80,000 clones, approximately 89% of them seen only once. The CDR3 loop spans 13 amino acids. V shed 1 base and J 10 bases; nucleotides not matched to a gene: 5. Looked up from germline, CDR1 is SGHDN and CDR2 is FVKESK. Study results and limitations: There were mostly white British donors and more females than males, and clonal diversity was possibly underestimated. Baseline seropositives among AZD1222 recipients totaled only five or six.

The clonotype comes from an adult who received the MenACWY meningococcal vaccine as a control. V usage is TRBV14 and J usage is TRBJ1-2, with TRBD1 matching 8 bases. The source material was peripheral blood, sampled 28 days after the second dose of the MenACWY control vaccine. The CDR3, as DNA: TGTGCCAGCAGCCAAGTTGGGACAGGTGCCTACACCTTC. As protein: CASSQVGTGAYTF.